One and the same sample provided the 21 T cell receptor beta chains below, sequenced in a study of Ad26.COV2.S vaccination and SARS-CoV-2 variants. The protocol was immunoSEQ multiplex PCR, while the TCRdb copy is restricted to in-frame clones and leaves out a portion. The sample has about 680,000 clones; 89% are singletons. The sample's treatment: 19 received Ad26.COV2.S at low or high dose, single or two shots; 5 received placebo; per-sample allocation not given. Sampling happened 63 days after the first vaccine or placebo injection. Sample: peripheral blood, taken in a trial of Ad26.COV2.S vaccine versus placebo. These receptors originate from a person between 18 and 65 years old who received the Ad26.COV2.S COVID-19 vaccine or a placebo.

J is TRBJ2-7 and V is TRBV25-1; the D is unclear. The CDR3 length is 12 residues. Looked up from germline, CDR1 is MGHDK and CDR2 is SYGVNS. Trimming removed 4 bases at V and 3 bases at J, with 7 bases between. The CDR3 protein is CASSVYRYEQYF. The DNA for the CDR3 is TGTGCCAGCAGTGTATACCGCTACGAGCAGTACTTC.

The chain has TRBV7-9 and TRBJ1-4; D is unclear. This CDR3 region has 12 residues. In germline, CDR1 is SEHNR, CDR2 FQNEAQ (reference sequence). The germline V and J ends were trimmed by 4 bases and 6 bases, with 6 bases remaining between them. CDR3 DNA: TGTGCCAGCAGCTATCTTGATGAAAAACTGTTTTTT. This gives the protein CASSYLDEKLFF. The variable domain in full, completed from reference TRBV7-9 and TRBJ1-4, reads DTGVSQNPRHKITKRGQNVTFRCDPISEHNRLYWYRQTLGQGPEFLTYFQNEAQLEKSRLLSDRFSAERPKGSFSTLEIQRTEQGDSAMYLCASSYLDEKLFFGSGTQLSVL.

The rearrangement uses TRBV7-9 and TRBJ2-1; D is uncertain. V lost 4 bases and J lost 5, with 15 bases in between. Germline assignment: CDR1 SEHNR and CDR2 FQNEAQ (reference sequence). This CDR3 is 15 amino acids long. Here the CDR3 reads CASSWQEDGDNEQFF. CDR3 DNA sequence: TGTGCCAGCAGCTGGCAAGAGGACGGTGACAATGAGCAGTTCTTC.

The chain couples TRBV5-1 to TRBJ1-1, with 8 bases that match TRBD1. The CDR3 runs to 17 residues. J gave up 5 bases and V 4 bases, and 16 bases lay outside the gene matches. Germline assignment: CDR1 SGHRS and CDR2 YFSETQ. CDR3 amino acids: CASSPGGLGTGATEAFF. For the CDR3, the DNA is TGCGCCAGCAGCCCCGGTGGGTTAGGGACAGGTGCTACTGAAGCTTTCTTT.

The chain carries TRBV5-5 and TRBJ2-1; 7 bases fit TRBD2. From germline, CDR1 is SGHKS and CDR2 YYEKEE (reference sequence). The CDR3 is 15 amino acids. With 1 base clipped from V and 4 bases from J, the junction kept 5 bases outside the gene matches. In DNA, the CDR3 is TGTGCCAGCAGCTTGACTGCGGGAGTATACAATGAGCAGTTCTTC. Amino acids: CASSLTAGVYNEQFF.

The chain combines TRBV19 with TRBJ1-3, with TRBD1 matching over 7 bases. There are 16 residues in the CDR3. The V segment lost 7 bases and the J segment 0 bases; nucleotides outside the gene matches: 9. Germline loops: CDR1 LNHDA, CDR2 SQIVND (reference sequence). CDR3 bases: TGTGCCAGTACGGGGCGGGACAGCAGCTCTGGAAACACCATATATTTT. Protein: CASTGRDSSSGNTIYF.

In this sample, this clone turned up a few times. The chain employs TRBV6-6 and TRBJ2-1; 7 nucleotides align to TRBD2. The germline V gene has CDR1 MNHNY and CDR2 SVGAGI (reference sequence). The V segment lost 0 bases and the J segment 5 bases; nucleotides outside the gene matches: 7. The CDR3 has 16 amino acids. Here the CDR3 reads CASSYSMGLNNNEQFF. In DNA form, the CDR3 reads TGTGCCAGCAGTTACTCGATGGGACTAAACAACAATGAGCAGTTCTTC.

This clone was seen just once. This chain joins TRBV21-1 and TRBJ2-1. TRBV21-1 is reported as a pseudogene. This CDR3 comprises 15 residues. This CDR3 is CASSTSTDGYNEQFF. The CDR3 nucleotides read TGTGCCAGCAGCACCTCAACCGACGGCTACAATGAGCAGTTCTTC.

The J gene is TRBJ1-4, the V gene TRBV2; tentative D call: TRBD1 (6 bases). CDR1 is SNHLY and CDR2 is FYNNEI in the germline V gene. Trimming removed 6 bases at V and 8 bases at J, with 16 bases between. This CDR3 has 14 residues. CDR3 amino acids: CASSWELQGEKLFF. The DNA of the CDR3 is TGTGCCAGCAGCTGGGAATTACAGGGCGAAAAACTGTTTTTT. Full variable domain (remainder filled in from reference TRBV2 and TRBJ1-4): EPEVTQTPSHQVTQMGQEVILRCVPISNHLYFYWYRQILGQKVEFLVSFYNNEISEKSEIFDDQFSVERPDGSNFTLKIRSTKLEDSAMYFCASSWELQGEKLFFGSGTQLSVL.

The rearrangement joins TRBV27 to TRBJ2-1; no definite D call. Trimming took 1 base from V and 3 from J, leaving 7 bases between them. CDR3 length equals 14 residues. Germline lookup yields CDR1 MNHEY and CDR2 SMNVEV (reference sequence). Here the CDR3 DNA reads TGTGCCAGCAGTTTATGGGGTGGCTACAATGAGCAGTTCTTC. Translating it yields CASSLWGGYNEQFF.

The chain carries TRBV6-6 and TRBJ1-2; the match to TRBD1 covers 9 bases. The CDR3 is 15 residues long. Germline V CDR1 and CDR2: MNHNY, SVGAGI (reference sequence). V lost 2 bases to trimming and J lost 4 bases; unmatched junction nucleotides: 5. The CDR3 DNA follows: TGTGCCAGCAGTTACGCTCCGGGACAGGGCTATGGCTACACCTTC. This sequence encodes CASSYAPGQGYGYTF.

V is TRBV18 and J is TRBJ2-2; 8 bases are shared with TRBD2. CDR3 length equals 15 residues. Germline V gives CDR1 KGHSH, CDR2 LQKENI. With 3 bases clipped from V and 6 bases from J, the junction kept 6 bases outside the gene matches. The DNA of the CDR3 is TGTGCCAGCTCACCGGGGACTAGAACACCCGGGGAGCTGTTTTTT. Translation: CASSPGTRTPGELFF. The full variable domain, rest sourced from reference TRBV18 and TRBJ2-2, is NAGVMQNPRHLVRRRGQEARLRCSPMKGHSHVYWYRQLPEEGLKFMVYLQKENIIDESGMPKERFSAEFPKEGPSILRIQQVVRGDSAAYFCASSPGTRTPGELFFGEGSRLTVL.

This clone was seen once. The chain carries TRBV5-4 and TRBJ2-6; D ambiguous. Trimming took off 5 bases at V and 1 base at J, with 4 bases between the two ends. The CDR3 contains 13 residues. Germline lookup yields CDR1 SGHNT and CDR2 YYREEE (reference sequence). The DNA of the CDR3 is TGTGCCAGCAGGGTGTCTGGGGCCAACGTCCTGACTTTC. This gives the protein CASRVSGANVLTF.

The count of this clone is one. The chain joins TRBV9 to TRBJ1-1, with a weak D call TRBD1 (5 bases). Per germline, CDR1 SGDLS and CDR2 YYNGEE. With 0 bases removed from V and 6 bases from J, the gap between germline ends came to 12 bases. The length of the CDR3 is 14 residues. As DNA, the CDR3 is TGTGCCAGCAGCGTAGGAGTTTTAGGGGCTGAAGCTTTCTTT. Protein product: CASSVGVLGAEAFF.

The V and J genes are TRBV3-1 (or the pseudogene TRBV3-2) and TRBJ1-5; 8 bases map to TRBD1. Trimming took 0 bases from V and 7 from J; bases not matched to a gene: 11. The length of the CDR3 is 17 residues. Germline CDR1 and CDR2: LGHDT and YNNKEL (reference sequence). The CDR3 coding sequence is TGTGCCAGCAGCCAAGATCTTATCGGGAACAGGGGGCAGCCCCAGCATTTT. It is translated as CASSQDLIGNRGQPQHF.

Here the CDR3 reads CASSLDRGGDEQFF. The CDR3 nucleotides read TGTGCCAGCAGCTTAGATCGGGGAGGCGATGAGCAGTTCTTC. The V gene is TRBV11-2, the J gene TRBJ2-1, with a tentative D call TRBD2 (6 bases). CDR1 and CDR2 (germline): SGHAT, FQNNGV. This CDR3 has 14 amino acids. Trimming removed 0 bases from V and 8 bases from J, with 11 bases in between.

The DNA for the CDR3 is TGTGCCATCGGACTAGCGGGAGGGGGGGACACAGATACGCAGTATTTT. Its translation is CAIGLAGGGDTDTQYF. V is TRBV10-3 and J is TRBJ2-3, with TRBD2 identical over 15 bases. The CDR3 is 16 residues long. Unmatched junction bases numbered 5, after V lost 8 bases and J lost 2 bases. Germline CDR1 and CDR2: ENHRY and SYGVKD.

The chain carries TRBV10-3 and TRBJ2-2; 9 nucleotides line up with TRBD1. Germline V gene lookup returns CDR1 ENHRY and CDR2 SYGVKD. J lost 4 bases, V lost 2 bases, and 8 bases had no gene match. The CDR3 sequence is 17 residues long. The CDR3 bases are TGTGCCATCAGTGAGGGACCGGGACAGGGCCCCACCGGGGAGCTGTTTTTT. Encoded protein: CAISEGPGQGPTGELFF.

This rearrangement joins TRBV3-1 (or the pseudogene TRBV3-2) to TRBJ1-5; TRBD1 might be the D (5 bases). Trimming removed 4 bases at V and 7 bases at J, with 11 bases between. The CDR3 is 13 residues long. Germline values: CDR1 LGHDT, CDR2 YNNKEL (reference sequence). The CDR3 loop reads CASSPPGSQPQHF. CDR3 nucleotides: TGTGCCAGCAGCCCTCCAGGGAGCCAGCCCCAGCATTTT.

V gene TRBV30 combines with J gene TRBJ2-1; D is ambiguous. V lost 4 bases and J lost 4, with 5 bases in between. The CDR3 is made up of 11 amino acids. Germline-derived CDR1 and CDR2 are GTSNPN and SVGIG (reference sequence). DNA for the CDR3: TGTGCCTGGACACCTTACAATGAGCAGTTCTTC. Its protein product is CAWTPYNEQFF.

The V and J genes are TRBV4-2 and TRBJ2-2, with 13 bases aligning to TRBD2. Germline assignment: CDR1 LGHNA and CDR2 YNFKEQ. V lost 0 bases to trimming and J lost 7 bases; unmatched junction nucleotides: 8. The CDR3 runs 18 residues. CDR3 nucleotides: TGTGCCAGCAGCCAAGAGCCCGTGACTAGCGGGGGGATCGGGGAGCTGTTTTTT. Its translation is CASSQEPVTSGGIGELFF.